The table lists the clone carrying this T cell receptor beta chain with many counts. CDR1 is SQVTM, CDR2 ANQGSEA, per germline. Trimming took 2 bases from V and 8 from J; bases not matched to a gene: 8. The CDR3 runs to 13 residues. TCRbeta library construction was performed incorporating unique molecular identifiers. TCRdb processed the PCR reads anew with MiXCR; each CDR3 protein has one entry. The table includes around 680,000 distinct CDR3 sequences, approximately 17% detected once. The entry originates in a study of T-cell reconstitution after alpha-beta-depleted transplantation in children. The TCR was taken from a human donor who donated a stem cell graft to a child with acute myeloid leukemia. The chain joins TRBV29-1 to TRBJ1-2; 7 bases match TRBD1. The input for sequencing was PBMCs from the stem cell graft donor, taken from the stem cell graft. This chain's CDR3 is CSVELNRGRGYTF. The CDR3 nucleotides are TGCAGCGTTGAATTGAACAGGGGAAGAGGCTACACCTTC. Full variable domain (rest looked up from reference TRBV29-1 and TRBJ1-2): SAVISQKPSRDICQRGTSLTIQCQVDSQVTMMFWYRQQPGQSLTLIATANQGSEATYESGFVIDKFPISRPNLTFSTLTVSNMSPEDSSIYLCSVELNRGRGYTFGSGTRLTVV.